The rows below give T cell receptor beta chains drawn from one sample of a study of molecular identifiers for immune sequencing clone quantification. TCRdb re-called the PCR reads with MiXCR, one entry per CDR3 protein. Of about 65,000 distinct CDR3 sequences detected, about a sixth appear once; the ten largest clones hold over 1.2%. The sample was naive CD8+ T cells from blood, with Jurkat cell RNA spiked in. These TCRs come from a human donor in good health. Some libraries in this study had Jurkat cell RNA spiked in. CDR3s include the opening cysteine and the closing phenylalanine or tryptophan. Each record gives: D gene, J gene, V gene, clone size, CDR3 protein, CDR3 DNA. A D gene is named only where the DNA matches it firmly. Clone sizes are given selectively: once, few, many, or a class where the clone is expanded.

D gene: TRBD2; J gene: TRBJ2-3; V gene: TRBV6-1; clone size: many; CDR3 protein: CASSEWSSGSSTDTQYF; CDR3 DNA: TGTGCCAGCAGTGAATGGAGTAGCGGGTCTAGCACAGATACGCAGTATTTT
D gene: NA; J gene: TRBJ2-7; V gene: TRBV6-5; clone size: NA; CDR3 protein: CASSTGVRGSEQYF; CDR3 DNA: TGTGCCAGCAGTACAGGAGTTCGGGGATCCGAGCAGTACTTC
D gene: NA; J gene: TRBJ2-7; V gene: TRBV7-9; clone size: many; CDR3 protein: CASSFGADEQYF; CDR3 DNA: TGTGCCAGCAGCTTTGGTGCCGACGAGCAGTACTTC
D gene: NA; J gene: TRBJ2-3; V gene: TRBV7-9; clone size: many; CDR3 protein: CASSRSLETNTQYF; CDR3 DNA: TGTGCCAGCAGCCGTTCCCTAGAAACTAATACGCAGTATTTT
D gene: NA; J gene: TRBJ2-3; V gene: TRBV13; clone size: many; CDR3 protein: CASSLGSWLERASTDTQYF; CDR3 DNA: TGTGCCAGCAGCTTAGGCTCTTGGCTGGAGCGGGCGAGCACAGATACGCAGTATTTT
D gene: NA; J gene: TRBJ2-2; V gene: TRBV12-3/TRBV12-4; clone size: few; CDR3 protein: CASSRAGELFF; CDR3 DNA: TGTGCCAGCAGTCGCGCCGGGGAGCTGTTTTTT
D gene: TRBD2; J gene: TRBJ2-1; V gene: TRBV7-2; clone size: few; CDR3 protein: CASRALAGNEQFF; CDR3 DNA: TGTGCCAGCAGGGCACTAGCGGGGAATGAGCAGTTCTTC
D gene: NA; J gene: TRBJ2-1; V gene: TRBV28; clone size: few; CDR3 protein: CASRWTEGPGSDEQFF; CDR3 DNA: TGTGCCAGCAGATGGACGGAGGGACCCGGGTCGGATGAGCAGTTCTTC
D gene: TRBD2; J gene: TRBJ2-7; V gene: TRBV20-1; clone size: many; CDR3 protein: CSPTLSPPRLAGGSYEQYF; CDR3 DNA: TGCAGTCCGACCCTTTCCCCTCCCCGCCTAGCGGGAGGCTCCTACGAGCAGTACTTC
D gene: NA; J gene: TRBJ2-1; V gene: TRBV12-5; clone size: many; CDR3 protein: CASGLVYGSYNEQFF; CDR3 DNA: TGTGCTAGTGGTTTGGTATACGGTTCCTACAATGAGCAGTTCTTC
D gene: NA; J gene: TRBJ2-3; V gene: TRBV19; clone size: few; CDR3 protein: CASSIYSGTDTQYF; CDR3 DNA: TGTGCCAGTAGTATTTACTCTGGCACAGATACGCAGTATTTT
D gene: NA; J gene: TRBJ2-4; V gene: TRBV29-1; clone size: few; CDR3 protein: CSVVAPGGPKNIQYF; CDR3 DNA: TGCAGCGTTGTCGCACCCGGGGGGCCCAAAAACATTCAGTACTTC
D gene: NA; J gene: TRBJ2-2; V gene: TRBV29-1; clone size: many; CDR3 protein: CSVGGGVNSAGELFF; CDR3 DNA: TGCAGCGTTGGAGGTGGGGTTAATTCGGCCGGGGAGCTGTTTTTT
D gene: NA; J gene: TRBJ2-3; V gene: TRBV25-1; clone size: many; CDR3 protein: CASRDLSTDTQYF; CDR3 DNA: TGTGCCAGCCGGGACCTCAGCACAGATACGCAGTATTTT
D gene: NA; J gene: TRBJ2-2; V gene: TRBV28; clone size: many; CDR3 protein: CASSGTTNPNTGELFF; CDR3 DNA: TGTGCCAGCAGTGGGACGACCAATCCCAACACCGGGGAGCTGTTTTTT
D gene: NA; J gene: TRBJ2-7; V gene: TRBV7-9; clone size: many; CDR3 protein: CASSLAGGEQYF; CDR3 DNA: TGTGCCAGCAGCTTAGCGGGGGGCGAGCAGTACTTC
D gene: TRBD2; J gene: TRBJ2-5; V gene: TRBV19; clone size: many; CDR3 protein: CASSPPPSSGRVDETQYF; CDR3 DNA: TGTGCCAGTAGTCCCCCCCCCAGTAGCGGGAGGGTAGATGAGACCCAGTACTTC
D gene: TRBD2; J gene: TRBJ2-3; V gene: TRBV7-9; clone size: few; CDR3 protein: CASSGIRGERDFDTQYF; CDR3 DNA: TGTGCCAGCAGCGGGATCCGCGGGGAGCGGGATTTTGATACGCAGTATTTT
D gene: NA; J gene: TRBJ2-3; V gene: TRBV7-6; clone size: many; CDR3 protein: CASSLATVGDTQYF; CDR3 DNA: TGTGCCAGCAGCTTAGCTACAGTGGGGGATACGCAGTATTTT
D gene: TRBD1; J gene: TRBJ2-7; V gene: TRBV7-9; clone size: many; CDR3 protein: CASSSTRSTGSEQYF; CDR3 DNA: TGTGCCAGCAGTTCGACACGCTCGACAGGGAGCGAGCAGTACTTC
D gene: NA; J gene: TRBJ2-5; V gene: TRBV24-1; clone size: many; CDR3 protein: CATSSGLEIQETQYF; CDR3 DNA: TGTGCCACCAGTTCCGGACTCGAGATTCAAGAGACCCAGTACTTC
D gene: TRBD2; J gene: TRBJ2-7; V gene: TRBV6-2/TRBV6-3; clone size: many; CDR3 protein: CASRSGVYEQYF; CDR3 DNA: TGTGCCAGCCGCAGCGGGGTTTACGAGCAGTACTTC
D gene: TRBD2; J gene: TRBJ2-1; V gene: TRBV20-1; clone size: NA; CDR3 protein: CSASPVGASGSSYNEQFF; CDR3 DNA: TGCAGTGCTAGCCCTGTCGGCGCTAGCGGGAGCTCCTACAATGAGCAGTTCTTC
D gene: NA; J gene: TRBJ1-6; V gene: TRBV6-5; clone size: many; CDR3 protein: CASSYSIMGPGRRSPPLHF; CDR3 DNA: TGTGCCAGCAGTTACTCGATTATGGGACCGGGACGCCGAAGCCCACCCCTCCACTTT
D gene: NA; J gene: TRBJ2-1; V gene: TRBV20-1; clone size: many; CDR3 protein: CSAKRLESYNEQFF; CDR3 DNA: TGCAGTGCTAAAAGACTAGAGTCCTACAATGAGCAGTTCTTC
D gene: TRBD2; J gene: TRBJ2-1; V gene: TRBV12-3/TRBV12-4; clone size: NA; CDR3 protein: CASSPAGGPMRDEQFF; CDR3 DNA: TGTGCCAGCAGTCCCGCGGGAGGGCCAATGAGAGATGAGCAGTTCTTC
D gene: TRBD1; J gene: TRBJ1-3; V gene: TRBV7-6; clone size: many; CDR3 protein: CASSTLAGGHTIYF; CDR3 DNA: TGTGCCAGCAGCACCTTGGCAGGGGGTCACACCATATATTTT
D gene: TRBD1; J gene: TRBJ2-1; V gene: TRBV19; clone size: many; CDR3 protein: CASSMEAGTGVNEQFF; CDR3 DNA: TGTGCCAGTAGTATGGAAGCCGGGACAGGGGTCAATGAGCAGTTCTTC
D gene: TRBD1; J gene: TRBJ2-3; V gene: TRBV7-9; clone size: many; CDR3 protein: CASSYPDRSLNTQYF; CDR3 DNA: TGTGCCAGCAGCTATCCGGACAGGTCTCTCAATACGCAGTATTTT
D gene: NA; J gene: TRBJ2-3; V gene: TRBV7-9; clone size: many; CDR3 protein: CASSLAFRGPPGEDTQYF; CDR3 DNA: TGTGCCAGCAGCTTAGCATTTCGGGGGCCCCCCGGAGAAGATACGCAGTATTTT
D gene: TRBD1; J gene: TRBJ1-5; V gene: TRBV7-9; clone size: many; CDR3 protein: CASSLGQGYQPQHF; CDR3 DNA: TGTGCCAGCAGCTTGGGACAGGGGTATCAGCCCCAGCATTTT
D gene: NA; J gene: TRBJ1-2; V gene: TRBV20-1; clone size: many; CDR3 protein: CSARSPRQSSGGYTF; CDR3 DNA: TGCAGTGCTAGATCTCCTCGACAGTCCTCAGGCGGCTACACCTTC
D gene: TRBD1; J gene: TRBJ1-1; V gene: TRBV13; clone size: many; CDR3 protein: CASRQETGENTEAFF; CDR3 DNA: TGTGCCAGCAGACAAGAGACAGGGGAGAACACTGAAGCTTTCTTT